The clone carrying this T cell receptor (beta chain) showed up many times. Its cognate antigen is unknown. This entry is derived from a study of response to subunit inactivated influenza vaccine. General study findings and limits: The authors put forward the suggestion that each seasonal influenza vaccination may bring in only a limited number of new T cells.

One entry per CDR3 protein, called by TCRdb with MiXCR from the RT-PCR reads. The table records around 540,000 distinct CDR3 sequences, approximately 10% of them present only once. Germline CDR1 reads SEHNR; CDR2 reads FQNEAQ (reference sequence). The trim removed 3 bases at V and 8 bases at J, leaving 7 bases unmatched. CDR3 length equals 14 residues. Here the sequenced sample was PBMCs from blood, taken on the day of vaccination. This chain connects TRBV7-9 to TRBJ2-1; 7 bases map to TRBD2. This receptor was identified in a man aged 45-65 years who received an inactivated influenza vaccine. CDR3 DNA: TGTGCCAGCAGCTTTCGACTAGCTGAGGATGAGCAGTTCTTC. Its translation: CASSFRLAEDEQFF.